The present T cell receptor (beta chain) was sequenced within a study of blood T cell repertoires in COVID-19. About the research overall: COVID-19 samples collected from the United States, Italy and Spain covered acute and convalescent phases. T cells, B-cell-depleted T cells, or PBMCs provided the cDNA or gDNA that served as material.

How the authors handled the data: How many nucleated cells were present was estimated from reference gene primer amplification. Repertoires were generated with immunoSEQ multiplex PCR, while TCRdb's copy carries only in-frame clones and drops some. V, J and clone size were drawn from that table, and D and trimming were deduced from the DNA. The table includes around 140,000 clones, 70% to 80% detected once. The V segment lost 2 bases and the J segment 11 bases; nucleotides outside the gene matches: 7. CDR1 and CDR2 (germline): SGHTA, FQGNSA. The CDR3 loop spans 13 amino acids. The sample comprised peripheral blood. The sequence was collected from a woman between 50 and 59 years old with active or convalescent COVID-19. This chain uses TRBV7-2 with TRBJ1-1, with 8 bases matching TRBD1. Here the CDR3 DNA reads TGTGCCAGCAGCTTATCCAGGGGGCCTGGGGCTTTCTTT. Its protein product is CASSLSRGPGAFF.